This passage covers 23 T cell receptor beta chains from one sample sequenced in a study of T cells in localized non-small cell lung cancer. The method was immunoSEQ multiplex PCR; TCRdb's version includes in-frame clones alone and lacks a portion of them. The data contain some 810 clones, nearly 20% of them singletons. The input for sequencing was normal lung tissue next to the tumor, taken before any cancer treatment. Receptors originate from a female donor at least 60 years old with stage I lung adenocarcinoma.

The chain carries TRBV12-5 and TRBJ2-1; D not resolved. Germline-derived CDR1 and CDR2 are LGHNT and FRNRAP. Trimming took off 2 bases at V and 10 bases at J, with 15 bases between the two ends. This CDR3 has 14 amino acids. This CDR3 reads CASGLFSPVYEQFF. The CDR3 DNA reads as TGTGCTAGTGGTTTGTTTTCTCCGGTTTACGAGCAGTTCTTC.

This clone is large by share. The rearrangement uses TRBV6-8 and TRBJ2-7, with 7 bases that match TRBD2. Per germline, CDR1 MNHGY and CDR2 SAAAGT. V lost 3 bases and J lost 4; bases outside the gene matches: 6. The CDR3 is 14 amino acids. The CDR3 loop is CASSYGGGGYEQYF. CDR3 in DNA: TGTGCCAGCAGTTATGGGGGGGGAGGATACGAGCAGTACTTC.

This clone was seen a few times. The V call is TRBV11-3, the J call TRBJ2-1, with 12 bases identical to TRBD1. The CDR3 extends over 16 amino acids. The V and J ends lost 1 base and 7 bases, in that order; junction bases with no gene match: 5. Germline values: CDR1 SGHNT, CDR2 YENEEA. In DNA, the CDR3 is TGTGCCAGCAGCTTAGGGTCGGGACAGGGGGCGAATGAGCAGTTCTTC. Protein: CASSLGSGQGANEQFF.

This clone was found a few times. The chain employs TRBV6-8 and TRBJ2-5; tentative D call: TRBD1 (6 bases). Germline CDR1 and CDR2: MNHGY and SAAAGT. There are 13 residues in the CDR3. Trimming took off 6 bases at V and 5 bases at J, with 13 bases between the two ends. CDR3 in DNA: TGTGCCAGCAGGGTCCAGGGGATTGAGACCCAGTACTTC. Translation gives CASRVQGIETQYF.

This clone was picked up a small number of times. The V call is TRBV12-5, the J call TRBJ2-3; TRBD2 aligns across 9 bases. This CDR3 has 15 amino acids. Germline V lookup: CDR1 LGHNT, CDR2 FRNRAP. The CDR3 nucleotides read TGTGCCAGCGTGATTGGGCGGGAGGGCTCAGATACGCAGTATTTT. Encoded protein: CASVIGREGSDTQYF.

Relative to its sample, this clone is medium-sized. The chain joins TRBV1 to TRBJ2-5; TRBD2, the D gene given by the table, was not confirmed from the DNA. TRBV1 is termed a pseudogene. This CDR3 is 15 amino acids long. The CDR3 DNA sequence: TGCGCCAGCAGCATAAGCGGGAGCGGATGGGAGACCCAGTACTTC. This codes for CASSISGSGWETQYF.

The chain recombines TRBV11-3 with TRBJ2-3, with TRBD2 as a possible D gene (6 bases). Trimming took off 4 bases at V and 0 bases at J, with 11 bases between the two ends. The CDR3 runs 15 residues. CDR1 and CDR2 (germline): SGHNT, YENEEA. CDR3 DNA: TGTGCCAGCAGCTCCGGGACTGGAAGCACAGATACGCAGTATTTT. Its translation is CASSSGTGSTDTQYF.

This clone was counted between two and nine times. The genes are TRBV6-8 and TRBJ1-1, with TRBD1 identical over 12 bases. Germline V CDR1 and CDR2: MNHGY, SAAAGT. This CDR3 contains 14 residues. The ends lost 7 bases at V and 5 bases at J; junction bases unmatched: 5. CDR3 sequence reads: CASTPGQGATEAFF. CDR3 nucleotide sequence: TGTGCCAGCACCCCGGGACAGGGGGCAACTGAAGCTTTCTTT.

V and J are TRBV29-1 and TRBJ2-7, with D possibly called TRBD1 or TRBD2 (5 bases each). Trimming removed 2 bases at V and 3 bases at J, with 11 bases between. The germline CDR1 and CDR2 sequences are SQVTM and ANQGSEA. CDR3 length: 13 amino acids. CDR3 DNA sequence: TGCAGCGTTGAAAAGGGGACGAGCTACGAGCAGTACTTC. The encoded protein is CSVEKGTSYEQYF.

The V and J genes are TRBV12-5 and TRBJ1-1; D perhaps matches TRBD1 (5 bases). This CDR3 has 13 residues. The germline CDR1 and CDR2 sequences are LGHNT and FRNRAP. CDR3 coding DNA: TGTGCCACTCAGGGCTTCATGAACACTGAAGCTTTCTTT. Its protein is CATQGFMNTEAFF.

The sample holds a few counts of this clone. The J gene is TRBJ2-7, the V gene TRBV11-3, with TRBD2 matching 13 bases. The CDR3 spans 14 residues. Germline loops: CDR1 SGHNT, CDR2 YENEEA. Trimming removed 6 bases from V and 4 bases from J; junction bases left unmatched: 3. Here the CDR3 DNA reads TGTGCCAGCAGACCGGGACTAGCGGGATACGAGCAGTACTTC. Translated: CASRPGLAGYEQYF.

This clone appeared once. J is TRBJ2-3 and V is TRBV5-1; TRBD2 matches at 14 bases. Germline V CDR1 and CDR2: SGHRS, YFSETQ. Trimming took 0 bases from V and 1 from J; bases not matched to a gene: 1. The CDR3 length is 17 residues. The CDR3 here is CASSLGLAGGRTDTQYF. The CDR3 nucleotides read TGCGCCAGCAGCTTGGGACTAGCGGGAGGGCGCACAGATACGCAGTATTTT.

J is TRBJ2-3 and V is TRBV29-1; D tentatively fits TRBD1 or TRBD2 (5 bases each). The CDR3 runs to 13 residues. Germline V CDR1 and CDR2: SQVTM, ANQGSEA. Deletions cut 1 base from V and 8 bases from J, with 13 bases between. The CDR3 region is CSVEAQADITQYF. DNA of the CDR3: TGCAGCGTTGAAGCCCAAGCGGACATTACGCAGTATTTT.

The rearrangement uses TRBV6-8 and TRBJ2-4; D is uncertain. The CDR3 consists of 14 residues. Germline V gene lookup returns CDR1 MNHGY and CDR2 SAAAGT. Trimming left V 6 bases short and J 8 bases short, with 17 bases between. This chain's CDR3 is CASSMGNSFDIQYF. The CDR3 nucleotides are TGTGCCAGCAGCATGGGGAACTCGTTTGACATTCAGTACTTC.

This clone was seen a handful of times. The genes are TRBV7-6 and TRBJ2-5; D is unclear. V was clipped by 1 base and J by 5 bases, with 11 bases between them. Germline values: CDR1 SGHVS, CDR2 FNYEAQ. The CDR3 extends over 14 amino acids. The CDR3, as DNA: TGTGCCAGCAGCTTAGGGGCCGGCCGGGAGACCCAGTACTTC. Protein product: CASSLGAGRETQYF.

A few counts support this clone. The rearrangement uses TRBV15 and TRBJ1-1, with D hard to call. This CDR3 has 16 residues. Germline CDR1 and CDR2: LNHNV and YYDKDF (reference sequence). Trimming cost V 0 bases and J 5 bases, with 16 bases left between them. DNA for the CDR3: TGTGCCACCAGCAGAGAGGGCCGCATATTGGGAACTGAAGCTTTCTTT. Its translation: CATSREGRILGTEAFF.

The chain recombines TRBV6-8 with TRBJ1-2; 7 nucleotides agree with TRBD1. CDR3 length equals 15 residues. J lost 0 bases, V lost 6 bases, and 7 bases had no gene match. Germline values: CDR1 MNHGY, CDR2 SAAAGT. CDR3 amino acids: CASSPFGQANYGYTF. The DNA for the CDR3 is TGTGCCAGCAGCCCCTTTGGACAGGCTAACTATGGCTACACCTTC.

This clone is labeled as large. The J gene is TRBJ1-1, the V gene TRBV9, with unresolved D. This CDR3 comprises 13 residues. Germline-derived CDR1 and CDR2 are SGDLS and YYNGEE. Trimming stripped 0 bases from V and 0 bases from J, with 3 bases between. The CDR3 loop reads CASSVEVNTEAFF. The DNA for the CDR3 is TGTGCCAGCAGCGTAGAGGTGAACACTGAAGCTTTCTTT.

As DNA, the CDR3 is TGTGCCAGCTCCCCAAGAAAAGGGGCGGGGATTTCTGGAAACACCATATATTTT. Its translation: CASSPRKGAGISGNTIYF. This chain joins TRBV18 and TRBJ1-3; a weak D match, TRBD1 (5 bases). Trimming pared 6 bases from V and 1 base from J, leaving 22 bases between. This CDR3 is 18 amino acids long. CDR1 is KGHSH, CDR2 LQKENI, per germline.

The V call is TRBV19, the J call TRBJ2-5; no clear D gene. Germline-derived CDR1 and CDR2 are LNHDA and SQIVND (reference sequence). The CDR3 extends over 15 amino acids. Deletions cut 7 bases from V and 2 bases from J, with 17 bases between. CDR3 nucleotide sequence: TGTGCCAGTAAAAGTCGGAGCCAACTACAAGAGACCCAGTACTTC. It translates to CASKSRSQLQETQYF.

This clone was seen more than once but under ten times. The CDR3 region is CASSESTPSNTGELFF. CDR3 bases: TGTGCCAGCAGTGAAAGCACCCCCTCTAACACCGGGGAGCTGTTTTTT. The rearrangement uses TRBV9 and TRBJ2-2, with D unresolved. Germline V gene data show CDR1 as SGDLS and CDR2 as YYNGEE. This CDR3 contains 16 residues. Trimming removed 5 bases from V and 2 bases from J, with 16 bases in between. The full variable domain, in which reference TRBV9 and TRBJ2-2 provide the parts outside the CDR3, is DSGVTQTPKHLITATGQRVTLRCSPRSGDLSVYWYQQSLDQGLQFLIQYYNGEERAKGNILERFSAQQFPDLHSELNLSSLELGDSALYFCASSESTPSNTGELFFGEGSRLTVL.

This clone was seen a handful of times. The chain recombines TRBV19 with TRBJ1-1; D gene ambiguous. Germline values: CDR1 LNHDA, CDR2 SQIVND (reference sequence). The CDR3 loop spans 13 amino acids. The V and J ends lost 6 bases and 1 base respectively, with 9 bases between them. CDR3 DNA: TGTGCCAGTAGCCCGGGCAGGAACACTGAAGCTTTCTTT. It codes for CASSPGRNTEAFF. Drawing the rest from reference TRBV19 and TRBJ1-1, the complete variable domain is DGGITQSPKYLFRKEGQNVTLSCEQNLNHDAMYWYRQDPGQGLRLIYYSQIVNDFQKGDIAEGYSVSREKKESFPLTVTSAQKNPTAFYLCASSPGRNTEAFFGQGTRLTVV.

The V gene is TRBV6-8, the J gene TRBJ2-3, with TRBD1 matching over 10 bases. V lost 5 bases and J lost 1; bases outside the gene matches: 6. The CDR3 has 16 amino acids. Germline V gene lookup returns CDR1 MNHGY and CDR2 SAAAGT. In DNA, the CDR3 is TGTGCCAGCAGTAATGACAGGGGGCGCGGCACAGATACGCAGTATTTT. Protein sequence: CASSNDRGRGTDTQYF.